What follows are 7 T cell receptor beta chains derived from one specimen sequenced in a study of OX40 agonist ivuxolimab in advanced cancers. Here immunoSEQ multiplex PCR was the method, and the copy in TCRdb shows in-frame clones only, minus some. Of about 62,000 clones in the sample, almost 85% were seen once. Material: CD4+ or CD8+ T cells sorted from blood, obtained in a trial of the OX40 agonist ivuxolimab. These receptors were obtained from an adult with an advanced solid tumor such as melanoma, head and neck, liver or kidney cancer.

This chain joins TRBV5-8 and TRBJ1-6; unclear D gene. CDR1 SGHTS and CDR2 YDEGEE come from the germline V gene. V gave up 2 bases and J gave up 10 bases, with 13 bases separating them. The CDR3 contains 14 residues. CDR3 region: CASSFWAAGSPLHF. The CDR3 DNA reads TGTGCCAGCAGCTTTTGGGCAGCAGGATCACCCCTCCACTTT.

The V and J genes are TRBV11-2 and TRBJ2-5; TRBD1 agrees at 12 bases. The CDR3 extends over 18 amino acids. Trimming removed 1 base from V and 1 base from J; junction bases left unmatched: 7. The V gene's germline CDR1 is SGHAT and CDR2 FQNNGV. This chain's CDR3 is CASSLVLGQGATQETQYF. Written as DNA, the CDR3 is TGTGCCAGCAGCTTAGTCTTGGGACAGGGGGCTACCCAAGAGACCCAGTACTTC.

The gene calls are TRBV9 and TRBJ2-1; 9 nucleotides line up with TRBD2. J lost 0 bases, V lost 0 bases, and 7 bases had no gene match. Germline V gene lookup returns CDR1 SGDLS and CDR2 YYNGEE. The CDR3 runs to 18 residues. This CDR3 reads CASSVAGLASASYNEQFF. CDR3 bases: TGTGCCAGCAGCGTAGCGGGACTAGCTTCGGCCTCCTACAATGAGCAGTTCTTC.

The chain recombines TRBV5-1 with TRBJ2-2; the match to TRBD1 covers 8 bases. CDR1 is SGHRS and CDR2 is YFSETQ in the germline V gene. The ends lost 0 bases at V and 5 bases at J; junction bases unmatched: 6. This CDR3 comprises 16 residues. CDR3 amino acids: CASSLGGRGQTGELFF. The CDR3 DNA reads as TGCGCCAGCAGCTTGGGTGGCAGGGGGCAAACCGGGGAGCTGTTTTTT.

The CDR3 DNA reads TGTGCCAGCGGCACAGGGGAGACCCAGTACTTC. Encoded protein: CASGTGETQYF. The V gene is TRBV7-9, the J gene TRBJ2-5; tentative D call: TRBD1 (6 bases). Germline CDR1 is SEHNR and CDR2 is FQNEAQ (reference sequence). The CDR3 is 11 amino acids. Trimming removed 8 bases at V and 5 bases at J, with 9 bases between.

V is TRBV27 and J is TRBJ2-7; 11 bases are a match to TRBD1. Germline V CDR1 and CDR2: MNHEY, SMNVEV (reference sequence). The V gene end was trimmed by 3 bases and the J gene end by 1 base; junction bases not matched to a gene: 8. This CDR3 contains 17 residues. The CDR3: CASSFLPGTGGSYEQYF. In DNA, the CDR3 is TGTGCCAGCAGTTTCCTCCCGGGGACAGGGGGTTCCTACGAGCAGTACTTC.

The V call is TRBV2, the J call TRBJ2-1; 8 nucleotides match TRBD1. The germline V gene encodes CDR1 SNHLY and CDR2 FYNNEI. The CDR3 is 15 amino acids. Trimming at V came to 5 bases and at J to 3 bases, leaving 6 bases not matched to a gene. For the CDR3, the DNA is TGTGCCAGCAGTTCCGGGACAGGTAACTACAATGAGCAGTTCTTC. It encodes CASSSGTGNYNEQFF.